The sequence of this TCR beta chain was determined in a study of T cell responses to AZD1222 COVID-19 vaccine. General observations from the study: Donors skewed white British and female; clonal diversity was possibly underestimated. Spike-specific TCR breadth and depth both grew after two AZD1222 doses.

As regards this clone: Antigen unknown.

The germline V gene has CDR1 ENHRY and CDR2 SYGVKD. V was shortened by 4 bases and J by 0 bases, with 16 bases between the two germline ends. The CDR3 contains 17 residues. The repertoire was sequenced with immunoSEQ multiplex PCR; TCRdb's copy has only in-frame clones and lacks some. The table records fewer than 150,000 clones, around 92% of them present only once. This chain links TRBV10-3 with TRBJ1-3; D is unclear. The material was peripheral blood, obtained on day 0 of AZD1222 vaccination. This TCR derives from an adult in good health. The CDR3: CAISADLGYYSGNTIYF. The CDR3 bases are TGTGCCATCAGTGCTGATTTGGGGTATTACTCTGGAAACACCATATATTTT.